This T cell receptor (beta chain) was identified during a study of shared clonotypes between healthy human individuals. About the research overall: The donors, a couple of women and three men, were aged 18 to 49. Three CD4 naive, three CD4 memory, two CD8 naive and one CD8 memory plate were used per donor.

In the case of this clone: Its antigen is not identified.

CDR1 is MNHEY and CDR2 is SVGAGI in the germline V gene. V dropped 8 bases and J dropped 5 bases, with 16 bases sitting between them. The CDR3 runs 15 residues. Findings of the study overall: A few donors had 4% to 6.5% of their naive CD4 clonotypes in common. Depth of sequencing was expected to influence donor clonotype sharing.

Assay: immunoSEQ multiplex PCR; the TCRdb copy retains only in-frame clones and omits some. The sample yields about 960,000 clones, 70% to 85% seen once. This TCR was sampled from a man in his late teens or twenties in good health. The genes are TRBV6-5 and TRBJ1-6; the D is unclear. The sequencing sample was made of memory CD4+ T cells sorted from blood. Subset specified: CD45RA-negative fraction. The CDR3 loop reads CASLISYGNNSPLHF. CDR3 nucleotide sequence: TGTGCCAGCCTTATATCGTATGGAAATAATTCACCCCTCCACTTT.